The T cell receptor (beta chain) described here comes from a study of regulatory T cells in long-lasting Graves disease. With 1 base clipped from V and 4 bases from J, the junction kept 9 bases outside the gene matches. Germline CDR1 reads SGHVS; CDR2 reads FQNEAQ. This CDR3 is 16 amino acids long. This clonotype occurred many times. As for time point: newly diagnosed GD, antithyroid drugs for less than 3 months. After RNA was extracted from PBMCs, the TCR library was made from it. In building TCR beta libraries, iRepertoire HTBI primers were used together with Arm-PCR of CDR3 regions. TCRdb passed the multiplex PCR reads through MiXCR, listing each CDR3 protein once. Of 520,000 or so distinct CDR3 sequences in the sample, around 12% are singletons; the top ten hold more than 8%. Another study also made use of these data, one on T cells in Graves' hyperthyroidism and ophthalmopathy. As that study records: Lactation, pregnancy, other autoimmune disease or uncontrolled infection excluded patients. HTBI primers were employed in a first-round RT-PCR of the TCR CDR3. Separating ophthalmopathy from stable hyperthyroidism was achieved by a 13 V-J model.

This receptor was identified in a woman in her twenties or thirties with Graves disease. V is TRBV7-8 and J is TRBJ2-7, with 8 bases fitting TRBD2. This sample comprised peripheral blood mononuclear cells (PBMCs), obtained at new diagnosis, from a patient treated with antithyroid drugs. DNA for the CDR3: TGTGCCAGCAGCTTAGTAGGCCCTAGCGGGTCGTACGAGCAGTACTTC. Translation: CASSLVGPSGSYEQYF.